The 10 T cell receptor beta chains reported below all come from one sample, sequenced in a study of T and B cells in COVID-19 patients. Blood genomic DNA input for TRB amplification was about 240-550 ng. TRB rearrangements were amplified by multiplex PCR with BIOMED2 TRB-A/B primers. TCRdb redid the calling of the multiplex PCR reads with MiXCR, one entry per CDR3 protein. This table has approximately 8,000 distinct CDR3 sequences, more than 20% appearing once. Sequencing was performed on blood. These receptor sequences come from a human donor who had recovered from COVID-19.

Judged by abundance, this clonotype is medium-sized. The chain carries TRBV6-5 and TRBJ1-2; D gene ambiguous. Trimming cost V 8 bases and J 4 bases, with 20 bases left between them. CDR3 size: 15 residues. CDR1 is MNHEY, CDR2 SVGAGI, per germline. For the CDR3, the DNA is TGTGCCAGCCGTGAGCCAGTGGGCCGGGGCTATGGCTACACCTTC. This encodes CASREPVGRGYGYTF.

The chain combines TRBV24-1 with TRBJ2-1; 14 bases map to TRBD2. V was pared by 4 bases and J by 0 bases, with 7 bases of the junction left unmatched. CDR3 size: 19 residues. The germline V gene encodes CDR1 KGHDR and CDR2 SFDVKD. CDR3 DNA: TGTGCCACCAGTGACCCGACTAGCGGGAGGGAGAGCTCCTACAATGAGCAGTTCTTC. It is translated as CATSDPTSGRESSYNEQFF.

By share, this clonotype ranks as medium-sized. The gene calls are TRBV6-6 and TRBJ2-1; TRBD2 is a possible D gene (6 bases). CDR1 and CDR2 (germline): MNHNY, SVGAGI (reference sequence). The CDR3 length is 15 residues. V lost 8 bases, J lost 5 bases, and 19 bases lay in between. CDR3 sequence: CASSNVGTGDNEQFF. The DNA of the CDR3 is TGTGCCAGCTCTAACGTAGGGACTGGAGACAATGAGCAGTTCTTC.

This chain uses TRBV20-1 with TRBJ1-1; the D gene is possibly TRBD1 (6 bases). The ends were cut back, 1 base at V and 7 bases at J, with 13 bases in the middle. The CDR3 is 13 residues long. CDR1 and CDR2 from the germline V gene are DFQATT and SNEGSKA (reference sequence). CDR3 sequence (DNA): TGCAGTGCTAGAGGGGGGCCCCGGATTGAAGCTTTCTTT. This gives the protein CSARGGPRIEAFF.

The gene calls are TRBV28 and TRBJ2-3; weak D call: TRBD2 (5 bases). CDR1 is MDHEN and CDR2 is SYDVKM in the germline V gene. The length of the CDR3 is 13 residues. V shed 11 bases and J shed 1 base, with 13 bases lying between them. CDR3 DNA sequence: TGTGCCGCCTCTCGGGGTGGCACAGATACGCAGTATTTT. It specifies CAASRGGTDTQYF.

Sample share makes this clonotype medium-sized. This chain joins TRBV27 and TRBJ2-7; 9 nucleotides agree with TRBD1. From germline, CDR1 is MNHEY and CDR2 SMNVEV (reference sequence). The CDR3 is made up of 14 amino acids. With 4 bases clipped from V and 6 bases from J, the junction kept 7 bases outside the gene matches. The CDR3 region has the DNA TGTGCCAGCAGTTACCGGGACAGGGTCTCCGAGCAGTACTTC. Translation gives CASSYRDRVSEQYF.

This clonotype is deemed medium-sized. The CDR3 is CASSNGQGRTDTQYF. In nucleotides, the CDR3 is TGTGCCAGCAGCAACGGACAGGGGCGAACAGATACGCAGTATTTT. This chain joins TRBV5-6 and TRBJ2-3; 9 bases agree with TRBD1. J gave up 3 bases and V 4 bases, and 6 bases lay outside the gene matches. Germline V gene sequence: CDR1 SGHDT, CDR2 YYEEEE. CDR3 length: 15 amino acids.

Of note for this clonotype: Compared with germline, one end of the junction differs, possibly owing to a read error. The chain is built from TRBV5-4 and TRBJ1-2, with 9 bases fitting TRBD1. CDR1 is SGHNT, CDR2 YYREEE, per germline (reference sequence). This CDR3 is built from 15 residues. The CDR3 bases are TGCGCCAGCAGCCAGGGGGACAGGGAAGCCTATGGCTACACCTTC. Protein product: CASSQGDREAYGYTF.

Relative to its sample, this clonotype is medium-sized (0.01 to 0.1%). This sequence joins TRBV19 and TRBJ2-2; TRBD1 aligns across 7 bases. Per germline, CDR1 LNHDA and CDR2 SQIVND (reference sequence). The CDR3 length is 14 residues. The J segment lost 4 bases and the V segment lost 4 bases, leaving 3 bases of the junction unmatched. The CDR3 DNA is TGTGCCAGTAGTACGACAGGGACCACCGGGGAGCTGTTTTTT. This sequence encodes CASSTTGTTGELFF.

This clonotype is medium-sized within its sample. The rearrangement links TRBV6-1 to TRBJ2-7; TRBD1 aligns across 10 bases. Germline lookup yields CDR1 MNHNS and CDR2 SASEGT. CDR3 size: 14 residues. V lost 5 bases to trimming and J lost 3 bases; unmatched junction nucleotides: 4. This CDR3 reads CASSSRTGGYEQYF. CDR3 coding DNA: TGTGCCAGCAGTTCCCGGACAGGGGGCTACGAGCAGTACTTC.